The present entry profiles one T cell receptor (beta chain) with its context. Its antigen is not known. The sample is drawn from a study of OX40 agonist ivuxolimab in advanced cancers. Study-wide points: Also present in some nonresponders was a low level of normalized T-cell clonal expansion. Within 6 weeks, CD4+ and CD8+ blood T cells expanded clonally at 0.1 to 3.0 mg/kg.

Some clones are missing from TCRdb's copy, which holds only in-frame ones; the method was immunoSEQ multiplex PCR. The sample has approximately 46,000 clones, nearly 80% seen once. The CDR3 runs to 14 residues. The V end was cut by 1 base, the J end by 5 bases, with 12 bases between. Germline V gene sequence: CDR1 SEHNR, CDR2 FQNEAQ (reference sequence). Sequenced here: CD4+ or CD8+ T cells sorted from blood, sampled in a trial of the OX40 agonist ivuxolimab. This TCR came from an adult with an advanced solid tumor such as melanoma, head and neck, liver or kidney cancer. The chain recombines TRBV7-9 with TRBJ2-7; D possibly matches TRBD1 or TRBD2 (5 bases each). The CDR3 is CASSLGQGSDEQYF. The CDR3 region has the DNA TGTGCCAGCAGCTTAGGGCAGGGTAGCGACGAGCAGTACTTC.